This T cell receptor beta chain was found in a study of blood T cells in healthy people across ages. PBMCs were isolated at a quantity of at least 6.5 million per sample. J was trimmed by 4 bases and V by 5 bases; bases with no gene match: 4. The CDR3 has 13 residues. Germline-derived CDR1 and CDR2 are MNHEY and SVGEGT. The second PCR ran roughly 7 to 11 cycles with a sample-barcoded 5' primer and J-beta primers. All cDNA molecules were each tagged by a template-switch adaptor with 12 random nucleotides. Sequencing recovered at least 2.5 million CDR3-containing paired-end reads from each sample. TCRdb re-called the 5' RACE reads with MiXCR, one entry per CDR3 protein. The top ten clones hold under 35% of a sample with about 680,000 distinct CDR3 sequences, around half of them seen once.

The J gene is TRBJ1-2, the V gene TRBV6-2 or TRBV6-3; TRBD1 aligns across 7 bases. Specimen: blood. The source of this sequence is a woman aged 55-69 years in good health. The CDR3 reads CASSPQGIYGYTF. In DNA form, the CDR3 reads TGTGCCAGCAGTCCACAGGGGATCTATGGCTACACCTTC.